This record concerns one T cell receptor beta chain sequence. This sample stems from a study of T-cell reconstitution after alpha-beta-depleted transplantation in children. Researchers prepared the TCRbeta library using unique molecular identifiers, the study reports. TCRdb itself ran the PCR reads through MiXCR, one entry per CDR3 protein. The sample lists approximately 350,000 distinct CDR3 sequences, under 13% occurring once. CDR3 length: 16 amino acids. V lost 0 bases, J lost 7 bases, and 15 bases lay in between. Germline V lookup: CDR1 ENHRY, CDR2 SYGVKD. This clonotype originated in a human donor who donated a stem cell graft to a child with acute lymphoblastic leukemia. V gene TRBV10-3 combines with J gene TRBJ1-4; D remains unclear. The sequences come from PBMCs from the stem cell graft donor, collected from the stem cell graft. Written as DNA, the CDR3 is TGTGCCATCAGTGAGTCGATGGTGGGGATCGGTGAAAAACTGTTTTTT. Translating it yields CAISESMVGIGEKLFF.